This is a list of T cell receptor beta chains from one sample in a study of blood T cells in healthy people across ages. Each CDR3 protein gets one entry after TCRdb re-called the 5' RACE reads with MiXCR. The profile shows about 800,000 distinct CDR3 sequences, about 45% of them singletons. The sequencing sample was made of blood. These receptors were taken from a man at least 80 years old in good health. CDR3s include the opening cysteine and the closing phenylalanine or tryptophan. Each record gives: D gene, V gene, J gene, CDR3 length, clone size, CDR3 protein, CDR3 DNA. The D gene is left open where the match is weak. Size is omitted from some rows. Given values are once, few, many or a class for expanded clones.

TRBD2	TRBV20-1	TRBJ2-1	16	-	CSARLWPRDYLSEQFF	TGCAGTGCTAGACTTTGGCCCCGGGACTATCTAAGTGAGCAGTTCTTC
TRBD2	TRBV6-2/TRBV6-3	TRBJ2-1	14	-	CASQAGAPYNEQFF	TGTGCCAGTCAAGCGGGAGCTCCCTACAATGAGCAGTTCTTC
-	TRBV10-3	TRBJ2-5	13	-	CAISGEGEETQYF	TGTGCCATCAGTGGTGAGGGGGAAGAGACCCAGTACTTC
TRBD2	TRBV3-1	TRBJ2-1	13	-	CASSQGRGEGQFF	TGTGCCAGCAGCCAAGGCCGGGGGGAAGGGCAGTTCTTC
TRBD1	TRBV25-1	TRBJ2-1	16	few	CASSELRSGGHLKQFF	TGTGCCAGCAGTGAATTAAGGTCAGGGGGACACTTAAAGCAGTTCTTC
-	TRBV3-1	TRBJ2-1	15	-	CASSSLSGSYNGQFF	TGTGCCAGCAGCTCCCTGTCCGGGTCCTACAATGGGCAGTTCTTC
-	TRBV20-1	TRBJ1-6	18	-	CSVTFAARGSSYNSPLHF	TGCAGTGTTACTTTTGCTGCCAGGGGCAGCTCCTATAATTCACCCCTCCACTTT
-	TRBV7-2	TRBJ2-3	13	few	CASSPSGADTQYF	TGTGCCAGCAGCCCGTCTGGGGCAGATACGCAGTATTTT
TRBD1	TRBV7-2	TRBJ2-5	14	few	CASSSRDSPWTQYF	TGTGCCAGCAGCTCACGGGACAGCCCTTGGACCCAGTACTTC
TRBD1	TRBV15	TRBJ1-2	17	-	CATSRASTGGDGYGYTF	TGTGCCACCAGCAGAGCCTCGACAGGGGGCGACGGCTATGGCTACACCTTC
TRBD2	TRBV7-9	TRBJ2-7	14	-	CASSFGTSGYEQYF	TGTGCCAGCAGCTTCGGGACTAGCGGATACGAGCAGTACTTC
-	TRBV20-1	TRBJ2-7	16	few	CSARDNRQGETYEQYF	TGCAGTGCTAGAGATAACCGTCAGGGTGAGACCTACGAGCAGTACTTC
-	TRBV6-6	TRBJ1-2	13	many	CASSRQSNYGYTF	TGTGCCAGCAGTCGACAGAGCAACTATGGCTACACCTTC
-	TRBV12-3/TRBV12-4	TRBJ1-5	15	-	CASSPRPYGDQPQHF	TGTGCCAGCAGTCCCCGGCCCTACGGCGATCAGCCCCAGCATTTT
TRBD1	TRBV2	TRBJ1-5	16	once	CASTQGAGRSNQPQHF	TGTGCCAGCACCCAGGGGGCAGGACGGAGCAATCAGCCCCAGCATTTT
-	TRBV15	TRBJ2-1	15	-	CATSRDPVTNNEQFF	TGTGCCACCAGCAGAGATCCCGTTACCAACAATGAGCAGTTCTTC
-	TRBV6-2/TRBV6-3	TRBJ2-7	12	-	CASSYSGHEQYF	TGTGCCAGCAGTTACTCGGGCCACGAGCAGTACTTC
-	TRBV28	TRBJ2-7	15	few	CASSTTGGSFVEQYF	TGTGCCAGCAGTACAACAGGAGGCAGTTTTGTCGAGCAGTACTTC
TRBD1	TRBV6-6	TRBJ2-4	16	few	CASKVPGQGTKNIQYF	TGTGCCAGCAAAGTACCGGGACAGGGGACCAAAAACATTCAGTACTTC
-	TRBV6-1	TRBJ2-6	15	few	CASRPQGTGANVLTF	TGTGCCAGCAGGCCACAGGGAACTGGGGCCAACGTCCTGACTTTC
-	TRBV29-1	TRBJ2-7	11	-	CSFSRSYEQYF	TGCAGCTTCAGCAGGTCCTACGAGCAGTACTTC
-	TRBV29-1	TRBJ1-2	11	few	CSVEGLNGYTF	TGCAGCGTTGAAGGTCTGAACGGCTACACCTTC
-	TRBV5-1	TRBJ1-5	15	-	CASSLAGDYGQPQHF	TGCGCCAGCAGCTTGGCCGGGGACTACGGTCAGCCCCAGCATTTT
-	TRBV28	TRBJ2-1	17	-	CASSTMTRTVTETKQFF	TGTGCCAGCAGTACCATGACCCGGACAGTGACCGAGACCAAGCAGTTCTTC
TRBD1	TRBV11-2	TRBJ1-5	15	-	CASSRDRSGNQPQHF	TGTGCCAGCAGCCGGGACAGGTCGGGCAATCAGCCCCAGCATTTT
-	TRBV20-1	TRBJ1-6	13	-	CSARGRYNSPLHF	TGCAGTGCTAGAGGCAGATATAATTCACCCCTCCACTTT
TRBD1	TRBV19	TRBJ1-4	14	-	CASTSRGRDEKLFF	TGTGCCAGTACCAGCAGGGGGCGGGATGAAAAACTGTTTTTT
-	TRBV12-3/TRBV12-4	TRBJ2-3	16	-	CASSPPASAGTDTQYF	TGTGCCAGCAGCCCCCCCGCGAGCGCCGGCACAGATACGCAGTATTTT
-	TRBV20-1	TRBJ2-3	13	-	CSAKWGGTDTQYF	TGCAGTGCCAAGTGGGGGGGCACAGATACGCAGTATTTT
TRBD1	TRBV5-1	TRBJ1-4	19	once	CASSLVAPGQGRTNEKLFF	TGCGCCAGCAGCTTGGTGGCCCCGGGACAGGGAAGAACTAATGAAAAACTGTTTTTT
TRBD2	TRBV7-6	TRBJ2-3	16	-	CASSPLAGGHYDTQYF	TGTGCCAGCAGCCCTCTAGCGGGAGGGCACTATGATACGCAGTATTTT
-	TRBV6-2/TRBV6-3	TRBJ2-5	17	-	CASSYTTGRAGQETQYF	TGTGCCAGCAGTTACACCACGGGACGAGCGGGCCAAGAGACCCAGTACTTC
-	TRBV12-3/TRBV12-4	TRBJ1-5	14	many	CASSLFGYNQPQHF	TGTGCCAGCAGTTTATTCGGATACAATCAGCCCCAGCATTTT
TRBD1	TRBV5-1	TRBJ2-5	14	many	CASSRTGGEETQYF	TGCGCCAGCAGCAGGACAGGGGGCGAAGAGACCCAGTACTTC
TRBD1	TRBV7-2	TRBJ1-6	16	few	CASSKGQGARGSPLHF	TGTGCCAGCAGCAAAGGACAGGGGGCAAGGGGTTCACCCCTCCACTTT
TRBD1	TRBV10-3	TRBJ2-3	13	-	CVTAQGMEDTQYF	TGTGTCACCGCACAGGGGATGGAGGATACGCAGTATTTT
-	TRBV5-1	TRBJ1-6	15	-	CASSLAGDLNSPLHF	TGCGCCAGCAGCTTGGCGGGGGACCTTAATTCACCCCTCCACTTT
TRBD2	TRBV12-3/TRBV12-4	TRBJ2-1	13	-	CASSFSSGTSEFF	TGTGCCAGCAGTTTCTCTAGCGGGACCTCCGAGTTCTTC
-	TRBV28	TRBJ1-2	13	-	CASKQDNNYGYTF	TGTGCCAGCAAACAAGACAATAACTATGGCTACACCTTC
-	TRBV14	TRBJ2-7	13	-	CASSHSDSYEQYF	TGTGCCAGCAGCCACTCGGACAGCTACGAGCAGTACTTC